A selection of T cell receptor beta chains follows, all from one sample in a study of read filtering for tumor transcriptome and immune sequencing. TCRdb independently ran MiXCR on the reads; one entry per CDR3 protein. The repertoire holds roughly 38,000 distinct CDR3 sequences, around an eighth seen once, with less than 7% in the top ten. Sequenced sample: a population of CD138-negative cells sorted from bone marrow. Receptors originate from a donor aged 40 or older with multiple myeloma. CDR3s include the opening cysteine and the closing phenylalanine or tryptophan. A D gene is named only where the DNA matches it firmly.

j_call v_call d_call cdr3_aa
TRBJ2-2 TRBV7-9 TRBD2 CASSALLADNTGELFF
TRBJ2-3 TRBV5-6 TRBD1 CASSPDRADTQYF
TRBJ1-1 TRBV5-1 TRBD1 CASSSGQQNTEAFF
TRBJ1-1 TRBV5-1 - CASSPVGQGTEAFF
TRBJ2-6 TRBV10-3 - CAISEVAGANVLTF
TRBJ2-1 TRBV5-1 - CASSLEQAGSNEQFF
TRBJ1-1 TRBV5-4 - CASSSPTGKEAFF
TRBJ2-2 TRBV30 - CAWSPLIGNTGELFF
TRBJ1-1 TRBV7-9 - CASSRRGGLRGNTEAFF
TRBJ2-1 TRBV6-1 - CASRRGDHFNEQFF
TRBJ2-1 TRBV12-3/TRBV12-4 - CASSLGTPNFNEQFF
TRBJ1-2 TRBV5-4 - CASSPSPTANYGYTF
TRBJ1-6 TRBV7-8 - CASSRDGYNSPLHF
TRBJ1-1 TRBV29-1 - CSVGPGLLNTEAFF
TRBJ2-2 TRBV19 - CASANTGELFF
TRBJ2-7 TRBV24-1 - CATSDLRGGNEQYF
TRBJ2-7 TRBV19 - CASNTGTGYEQYF
TRBJ1-1 TRBV18 - CASSPGQSEAFF
TRBJ1-5 TRBV5-1 - CASSPVSGQDQPQHF
TRBJ1-5 TRBV28 TRBD1 CASRGTGSSQPQHF
TRBJ2-1 TRBV21-1 - CASSTAKAGGPRNEQFF
TRBJ1-5 TRBV27 TRBD1 CASSLLGQGNQPQHF
TRBJ2-5 TRBV23-1 - CASSHQGGETQYF
TRBJ2-7 TRBV5-1 - CASSLDIVSYEQYF
TRBJ2-5 TRBV2 - CASSQDPPQETQYF
TRBJ2-3 TRBV25-1 - CASSDPVDTQYF